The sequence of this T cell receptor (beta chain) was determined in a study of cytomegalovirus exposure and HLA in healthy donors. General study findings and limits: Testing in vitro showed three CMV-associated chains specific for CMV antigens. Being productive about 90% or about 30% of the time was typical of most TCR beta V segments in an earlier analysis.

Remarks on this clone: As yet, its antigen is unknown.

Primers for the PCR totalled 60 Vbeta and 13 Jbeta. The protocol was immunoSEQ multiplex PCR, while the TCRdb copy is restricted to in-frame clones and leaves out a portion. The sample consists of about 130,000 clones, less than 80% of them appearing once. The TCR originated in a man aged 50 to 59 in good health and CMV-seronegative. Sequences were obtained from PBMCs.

Written as DNA, the CDR3 is TGTGCCAGCAGTTACTCGATCGGGCAGGGGGCCGGTAAACTGTTTTTT. Its protein is CASSYSIGQGAGKLFF. The chain employs TRBV6-6 and TRBJ1-4; TRBD1 matches 8 bases. This CDR3 contains 16 residues. V was clipped by 0 bases and J by 11 bases; unmatched bases: 11. From germline, CDR1 is MNHNY and CDR2 SVGAGI (reference sequence).